This T cell receptor beta chain comes out of a study of CXCR3-negative and CXCR3-positive naive CD8 T cells. Study conclusions and caveats: Higher TRB CDR3 hydrophobicity marked CXCR3-positive naive cells relative to CXCR3-negative naive cells. Diversity was high in both naive subsets and much lower in memory cells.

With UMI labels, 5' RACE was used to prepare the TRB cDNA libraries. TCRdb re-called the 5' RACE reads; every CDR3 protein appears as one record, without DNA. Its table records about 98,000 distinct CDR3 sequences. A remark on this clonotype: Its antigen is undetermined.

Sequenced sample: naive CXCR3+ CD8+ T cells from blood. Subset: CD45RO-CCR7+CD27+CD95- naive CD8+ T cells expressing CXCR3 (TNR3+). This clonotype was sampled from a human donor in good health. Some clones in this sample may be carry-over from other donors' samples.

CDR3 sequence reads: CASSPTPTTSSYEQYF. The gene calls are TRBV9 and TRBJ2-7. Germline CDR1 SGDLS, CDR2 YYNGEE. CDR3 length: 16 residues.